The entry below describes one TCR beta chain. As yet, its antigen is unknown. Both 60 Vbeta primers and 13 Jbeta primers went into the PCR. The data were produced by immunoSEQ multiplex PCR, yet TCRdb's version contains in-frame clones alone and is incomplete. The repertoire has 95,000 to 150,000 clones, 80% to 90% of them found once; the top ten carry 3.6%. The sample comes from a study of cytomegalovirus exposure and HLA in healthy donors. Study results and caveats: It is likely that the observed cluster of highly shared sequence variants was a sequencing artifact. Further analysis was carried out later, and it showed several of the most significant clusters appearing linked to common viral pathogens. The authors reported that TCR beta sequences could predict HLA-A and HLA-B alleles. These predictions were accurate for most subjects in the first cohort. A missense variant in DCLRE1C was later tied to TCR beta V- and J-gene trimming.

The V gene lost 0 bases and the J gene lost 6 bases, with 11 bases spanning the gap. The CDR3 contains 15 residues. CDR1 is SEHNR and CDR2 is FQNEAQ in the germline V gene (reference sequence). The sample consisted of PBMCs. This chain connects TRBV7-9 to TRBJ1-4; D ambiguous. The TCR originated in a woman aged 40 to 49 in good health and CMV-seropositive. The CDR3 DNA follows: TGTGCCAGCAGCTTAGCGGTGTTTTCGGATGAAAAACTGTTTTTT. Translating it yields CASSLAVFSDEKLFF.